Listed below are T cell receptor beta chains from one sample, sequenced in a study of blood T cell repertoires in COVID-19. Here immunoSEQ multiplex PCR was the method, and the copy in TCRdb shows in-frame clones only, minus some. The sample yields more than 150,000 clones, 75% to 90% seen once. The sample was peripheral blood. These receptors were obtained from a woman aged 60 to 75 with acute or convalescent COVID-19. CDR3s leave out the opening cysteine and the closing phenylalanine or tryptophan.

CDR3 | J | V
ASSPRSGNTIY | TRBJ1-3 | TRBV3-1/TRBV3-2
ASSVEASGGAGAKNIQY | TRBJ2-4 | TRBV9
ASRRSSGGPYGYT | TRBJ1-2 | TRBV19
ASSGRVAGRGNSPLH | TRBJ1-6 | TRBV5-6
ASSSARDREKLF | TRBJ1-4 | TRBV7-9
ASSPRDRDEKLF | TRBJ1-4 | TRBV3-1/TRBV3-2
ASSRQGYEQY | TRBJ2-7 | TRBV7-9
ASSLETGGFGYT | TRBJ1-2 | TRBV11-2
ASSPQRTNQPQH | TRBJ1-5 | TRBV18
ASSQESDRDSLWANVLT | TRBJ2-6 | TRBV3-1/TRBV3-2
SAPGSEQY | TRBJ2-7 | TRBV20-1